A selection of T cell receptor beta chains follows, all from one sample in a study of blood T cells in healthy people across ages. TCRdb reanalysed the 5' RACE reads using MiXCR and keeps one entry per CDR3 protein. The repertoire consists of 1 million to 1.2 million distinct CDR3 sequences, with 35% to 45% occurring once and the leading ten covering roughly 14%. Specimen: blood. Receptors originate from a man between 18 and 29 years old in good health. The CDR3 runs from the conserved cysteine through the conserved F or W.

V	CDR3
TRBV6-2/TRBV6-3	CASSYVGSRPIQYF
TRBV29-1	CSVEETQGYEQFF
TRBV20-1	CNAIPGPPGNTQYF
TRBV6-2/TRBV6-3	CASRPGQNEKLFF
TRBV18	CASSPRRGDTQYF
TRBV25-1	CASRAANGEQYF
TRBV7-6	CASSLTPGSDPDSYTF
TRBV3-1	CASSLALAGGYDEQFF
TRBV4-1	CASSQDGETEAFF
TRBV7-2	CASSLMAGQNTEAFF
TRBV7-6	CASSPRTGGQFF
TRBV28	CASSKRVRTQETQYF
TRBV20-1	CSASTGGENEQYF
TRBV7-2	CASSLNLQETQYF
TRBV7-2	CASSLASYGYTF
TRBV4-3	CASSQAESRGNYGYTF